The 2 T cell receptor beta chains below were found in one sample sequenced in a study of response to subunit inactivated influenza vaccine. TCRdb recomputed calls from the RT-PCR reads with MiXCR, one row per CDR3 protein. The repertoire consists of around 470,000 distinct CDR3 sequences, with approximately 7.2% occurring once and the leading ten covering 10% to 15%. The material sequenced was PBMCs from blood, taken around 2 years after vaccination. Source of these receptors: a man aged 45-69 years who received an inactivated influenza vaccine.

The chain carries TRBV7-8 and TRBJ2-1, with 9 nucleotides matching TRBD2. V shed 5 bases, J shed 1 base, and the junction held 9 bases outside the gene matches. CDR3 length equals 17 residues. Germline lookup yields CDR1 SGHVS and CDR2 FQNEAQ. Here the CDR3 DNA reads TGTGCCAGCAGCGGGGCTAGCGGGGCTATTTCCTACAATGAGCAGTTCTTC. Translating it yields CASSGASGAISYNEQFF.

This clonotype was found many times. CDR3 nucleotides: TGTGCCACCAGCAGAGATCAGGGGACTGGGATTTACTACGAGCAGTACTTC. This translates into CATSRDQGTGIYYEQYF. This chain links TRBV15 with TRBJ2-7, with D perhaps being TRBD1 or TRBD2 (6 bases each). CDR1 and CDR2 (germline): LNHNV, YYDKDF (reference sequence). Trimming took off 0 bases at V and 3 bases at J, with 18 bases between the two ends. The CDR3 contains 17 residues.